The clone carrying this T cell receptor (beta chain) showed up many times. Its antigen is undetermined. The data stem from a study of T cells after yellow fever vaccination. Findings and caveats of the study: Though weaker, the secondary response peaked faster, on day 5 versus 15. There was a small share of clonotypes that showed up in both the CD4 and CD8 compartments.

V dropped 0 bases and J dropped 1; count of bases not matched to a gene: 5. This CDR3 has 16 residues. CDR1 and CDR2 (germline): ENHRY, SYGVKD. TCRdb fed the 5' RACE reads into MiXCR, producing one record per CDR3 protein. Here the sample spans around 65,000 distinct CDR3 sequences, about 6% being singletons. The chain has TRBV10-3 and TRBJ2-7; 8 nucleotides align to TRBD1. This receptor was identified in a man aged 18 to 35 who received the YFV17D yellow fever vaccine. The starting material was CD4+ T cells sorted from PBMCs, obtained about 2 weeks after the first yellow fever vaccination. CDR3: CAISESGQAMSYEQYF. The CDR3 DNA reads TGTGCCATCAGTGAGTCGGGACAGGCTATGTCCTACGAGCAGTACTTC.